Following are 15 T cell receptor beta chains from one sample sequenced in a study of HIV-infected children after antiretroviral therapy interruption. A 3' RACE protocol on RNA, with unique molecular identifiers, produced the TCR library. Using its own MiXCR run on the 3' RACE reads, TCRdb lists one record per CDR3 protein. Of 90,000 or so distinct CDR3 sequences in the sample, under 8% are singletons; the top ten hold 0.85% to 1.3%. The treatment denotes: PENTA 11 planned treatment interruption arm or continuous ART arm. The sample here was CD45RA+ CD4+ T cells from PBMCs, pooled from several time points, taken from a donor given antiretroviral therapy, either interrupted or continuous. Subset of the sample: naive CD4+ CD45RA+ CD45RO- T cells. The source is a pool of human donors with HIV.

This clonotype was seen at least ten times. The CDR3 reads CASSHLRVGLDSSTSTDTQYF. The CDR3 region has the DNA TGTGCCAGCAGCCACCTAAGGGTGGGACTAGACTCATCAACTAGCACAGATACGCAGTATTTT. This sequence joins TRBV3-1 and TRBJ2-3, with 8 bases matching TRBD2. Germline CDR1 LGHDT, CDR2 YNNKEL (reference sequence). The CDR3 totals 21 residues. V shed 3 bases and J 0 bases; nucleotides not matched to a gene: 20.

Points on this clonotype: Since a much larger clone is just one base distant, this may be a read error. This chain links TRBV19 with TRBJ1-4; D gene unclear. Germline V gene sequence: CDR1 LNHDA, CDR2 SQIVND (reference sequence). The CDR3 totals 15 residues. The CDR3 sequence is CASSIGPATNGKLFF. In DNA, the CDR3 is TGTGCCAGTAGTATTGGGCCGGCAACTAATGGAAAACTGTTTTTT.

This clonotype has a handful of counts. This chain connects TRBV18 to TRBJ2-7; tentatively, D is TRBD1 or TRBD2 (5 bases each). The CDR3 has 12 residues. CDR1 KGHSH and CDR2 LQKENI come from the germline V gene. Trimming stripped 4 bases from V and 6 bases from J, with 10 bases between. CDR3 in DNA: TGTGCCAGCTCACAAGGGGAGATCGAGCAGTACTTC. Protein sequence: CASSQGEIEQYF.

The chain combines TRBV7-2 with TRBJ1-1; no firm D call. This CDR3 has 13 residues. The germline V gene has CDR1 SGHTA and CDR2 FQGNSA. The V end lost 5 bases, the J end lost 0 bases, and 7 bases lay between the germline ends. The CDR3: CASSPTVNTEAFF. CDR3 DNA sequence: TGTGCCAGCAGCCCAACAGTGAACACTGAAGCTTTCTTT.

This clonotype has a handful of counts. The chain has TRBV12-3 or TRBV12-4 and TRBJ1-5; a weak D match, TRBD1 (6 bases). V dropped 7 bases and J dropped 3 bases, with 16 bases sitting between them. This CDR3 contains 15 residues. The CDR3 loop reads CASTGRDTPNQPQHF. The CDR3 nucleotides read TGTGCCAGCACCGGGAGGGACACCCCCAATCAGCCCCAGCATTTT.

This clonotype has a count of ten or more. The rearrangement joins TRBV5-1 to TRBJ2-3, with D unresolved. This CDR3 spans 14 amino acids. The V end was cut by 0 bases, the J end by 4 bases, with 9 bases between. Germline loops: CDR1 SGHRS, CDR2 YFSETQ. The CDR3 region is CASSLAISPDTQYF. CDR3 DNA: TGCGCCAGCAGCTTGGCCATTTCTCCAGATACGCAGTATTTT.

The chain combines TRBV10-3 with TRBJ1-2; D not resolved. The CDR3 has 12 amino acids. With 8 bases removed from V and 1 base from J, the gap between germline ends came to 8 bases. Germline CDR1 reads ENHRY; CDR2 reads SYGVKD. CDR3 sequence (DNA): TGTGCCATCGGACTGAATAACTATGGCTACACCTTC. Translated, it gives CAIGLNNYGYTF.

This rearrangement joins TRBV10-1 to TRBJ2-3, with a tentative D call TRBD1 (5 bases). With 0 bases removed from V and 0 bases from J, the gap between germline ends came to 10 bases. Germline V CDR1 and CDR2: WNHNN, SYGVQD (reference sequence). This CDR3 comprises 16 residues. The CDR3 loop is CASSESRTTSTDTQYF. The DNA for the CDR3 is TGCGCCAGCAGTGAGTCGAGGACAACTAGCACAGATACGCAGTATTTT.

The rearrangement links TRBV12-3 or TRBV12-4 to TRBJ1-4; 7 bases match TRBD1. The CDR3 is made up of 14 amino acids. Germline trimming cut 7 bases from V and 7 bases from J; bases unmatched to any gene: 9. CDR3 residues: CASTRRGGREKLFF. CDR3 bases: TGTGCCAGCACCCGGAGAGGGGGCCGTGAAAAACTGTTTTTT.

This clonotype has at least ten counts. The genes are TRBV20-1 and TRBJ1-6, with 7 bases aligning to TRBD1. From germline, CDR1 is DFQATT and CDR2 SNEGSKA (reference sequence). This CDR3 is 13 amino acids long. The J segment lost 9 bases and the V segment lost 5 bases, leaving 7 bases of the junction unmatched. The DNA for the CDR3 is TGCAGTGCTTCTGAGGACAGGACTTCACCCCTCCACTTT. Translated, it gives CSASEDRTSPLHF.

This clonotype is classed as medium-sized. V gene TRBV20-1 combines with J gene TRBJ1-2; TRBD1 might be the D (5 bases). Trimming pared 6 bases from V and 8 bases from J, leaving 22 bases between. In germline, CDR1 is DFQATT, CDR2 SNEGSKA (reference sequence). The CDR3 has 14 residues. CDR3 sequence: CSAPDWSLEGGYTF. For the CDR3, the DNA is TGCAGTGCCCCGGATTGGTCCCTCGAGGGGGGCTACACCTTC.

The table lists this clonotype with a few counts. V gene TRBV5-1 combines with J gene TRBJ1-3; D not certain. The germline CDR1 and CDR2 sequences are SGHRS and YFSETQ. V was clipped by 0 bases and J by 2 bases, with 9 bases between them. CDR3 length: 15 residues. The CDR3 DNA sequence: TGCGCCAGCAGCTTGGCTCAGACTCCTGGAAACACCATATATTTT. Protein: CASSLAQTPGNTIYF.

In its sample, this clonotype was seen a few times. The chain carries TRBV23-1 and TRBJ2-1; 13 nucleotides match TRBD2. TRBV23-1 carries the ORF label, with uncertain function. V was clipped by 0 bases and J by 2 bases; unmatched bases: 7. The CDR3 extends over 19 amino acids. The CDR3 region is CASSQSIGGLAGPYNEQFF. The DNA of the CDR3 is TGCGCCAGCAGTCAATCGATTGGGGGACTAGCGGGGCCCTACAATGAGCAGTTCTTC.

In its sample, this clonotype was seen many times. This chain joins TRBV7-3 and TRBJ1-1; D gene uncertain. The V gene's germline CDR1 is SGHTA and CDR2 FQGTGA. CDR3 length: 16 amino acids. Trimming shortened V by 4 bases and J by 5 bases, and 20 bases separated the two germline ends. The CDR3 bases are TGTGCCAGCAGCTCGGGCGGAACGAGGGTAGGAACTGAAGCTTTCTTT. Its translation: CASSSGGTRVGTEAFF.

This clonotype appeared a few times. This clone may be a read error of a much larger clone one base away. The CDR3 DNA follows: TGTGCCAACAGCTTTAGGGGAGGATTAGGCGAGCAGTACTTC. It yields the protein CANSFRGGLGEQYF. J is TRBJ2-7 and V is TRBV11-1, with D perhaps TRBD2 (6 bases). Germline V CDR1 and CDR2: SGHAT, FQDESV (reference sequence). The CDR3 has 14 residues.